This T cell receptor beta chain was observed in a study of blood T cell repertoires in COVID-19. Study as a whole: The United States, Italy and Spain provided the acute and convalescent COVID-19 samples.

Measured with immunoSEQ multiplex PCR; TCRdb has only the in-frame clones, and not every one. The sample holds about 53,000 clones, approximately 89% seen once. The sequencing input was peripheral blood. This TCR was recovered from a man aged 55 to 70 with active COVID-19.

CDR3: CASSPRHSLPPDTQYF. The CDR3, as DNA: TGCGCCAGCAGCCCGCGACATTCTCTTCCTCCAGATACGCAGTATTTT. The chain links TRBV4-1 to TRBJ2-3; D is unresolved. Germline V gene lookup returns CDR1 MGHRA and CDR2 YSYEKL. This CDR3 is built from 16 residues. Trimming cost V 4 bases and J 4 bases, with 18 bases left between them.